A single TCR beta chain is shown here with its context. Its antigen is unknown. CDR3 length: 16 amino acids. The germline V gene has CDR1 MNHNS and CDR2 SASEGT. The ends lost 2 bases at V and 3 bases at J; junction bases unmatched: 2. PCR used 60 Vbeta primers and 13 Jbeta primers. Assay: immunoSEQ multiplex PCR; the TCRdb copy retains only in-frame clones and omits some. The sample lists about 200,000 clones; roughly four fifths were seen once. The data derive from a study of cytomegalovirus exposure and HLA in healthy donors. Findings and limits, study-wide: Altogether, 160 or so TCR beta chains were recorded as cytomegalovirus-associated.

The sequence derives from a man aged 30-40 years in good health and CMV-seronegative. The genes are TRBV6-1 and TRBJ2-7; 15 nucleotides match TRBD2. The specimen sequenced was PBMCs. The CDR3 DNA follows: TGTGCCAGCAGTGAACAGGGACTAGCGGGAGGCTACGAGCAGTACTTC. Protein: CASSEQGLAGGYEQYF.